Detailed here is one TCR beta chain. Antigen: not known. These data originate in a study of cytomegalovirus exposure and HLA in healthy donors. With 60 Vbeta and 13 Jbeta primers, the PCR was carried out. Sequenced by immunoSEQ multiplex PCR; TCRdb stores in-frame clones only, minus some. The sample lists about 160,000 clones; approximately 76% were seen once. Findings of the study overall: Per published reports, the classifier diagnosed cytomegalovirus status with high specificity and sensitivity.

V shed 3 bases, J shed 9 bases, and the junction held 4 bases outside the gene matches. Germline CDR1 SGHNT, CDR2 YENEEA. The CDR3 totals 14 residues. The TCR sequence derives from a man aged 60-69 years in good health and CMV-seronegative. This chain connects TRBV11-3 to TRBJ2-1, with TRBD2 matching 11 bases. Sequencing was done on a sample of PBMCs. CDR3: CASSLTSGIGEQFF. CDR3 DNA: TGTGCCAGCAGCTTGACTAGCGGGATCGGTGAGCAGTTCTTC.